This T cell receptor beta chain was profiled in a study of cytomegalovirus exposure and HLA in healthy donors. Study information: Earlier findings included about 120 million unique TCR beta sequences obtained from some 180 million T cells.

Notes on this clone: The antigen is not known.

The study's findings and limits: Among immune exposure information, only CMV serostatus was available.

PCR primers comprised 60 Vbeta and 13 Jbeta primers. Here immunoSEQ multiplex PCR was the method, and the copy in TCRdb shows in-frame clones only, minus some. The sample has roughly 180,000 clones, 80% to 90% seen once; the top ten hold over 0.65%. The sequence was obtained from a woman between 18 and 29 years old in good health and CMV-seronegative. The material sequenced was PBMCs.

CDR3: CASRNRGEKLFF. In nucleotides, the CDR3 is TGTGCCAGCAGGAACAGGGGGGAAAAACTGTTTTTT. This chain uses TRBV27 with TRBJ1-4; 8 bases line up with TRBD1. The germline CDR1 and CDR2 sequences are MNHEY and SMNVEV (reference sequence). There are 12 residues in the CDR3. V trimming: 6 bases; J trimming: 8 bases; junction bases outside the gene matches: 2.